This T cell receptor (beta chain) was documented in a study of molecular identifiers for immune sequencing clone quantification (dated by TCRdb to the late 2010s). Regarding the complete study: For a replicate experiment, RNA from approximately 20,000 or 98,000 naive CD8 T cells was divided into five aliquots, and four of the five aliquots were sequenced. This methods study benchmarked molecular-identifier clustering-based TCR repertoire sequencing (MIDCIRS) and TCR RNA copy counting, using CD8 T cells to do so.

V is trimmed back by 4 bases and J by 4 bases, and the junction contains 12 bases that no gene match accounts for. CDR1 is given as DFQATT and CDR2 as SNEGSKA, both from the germline V gene (reference sequence). Including cysteine and phenylalanine, the CDR3 has 15 amino acids. Left in the record is the CDR3 DNA by itself, 45 bases read in frame from the first base. On the study overall, not on this receptor specifically: In CMV-specific effector cells, over 97% of molecules were held by clones above 20 RNA copies, whereas under 1% of molecules were held by such clones in naive cells. When barcode sub-clustering was omitted, TCR diversity was inflated by chimeric consensus sequences, with chimeras reaching as high as 47%. Modeling gave 3 to 3.5 recovered TCR RNA copies per cell versus roughly 10 by digital PCR, implying 25% to 30% capture efficiency. Highly expanded clone sizes could be underestimated because identical TCR molecules may share a barcode. Naive libraries contained spiked-in Jurkat TCR RNA (approximately 10 copies' worth), which is not part of the donor repertoire. Even against a background of roughly 1 million naive CD8 T cells, spiked-in Jurkat TCR RNA amounting to a single cell's worth was reported to be detectable.

Libraries of naive CD8 T cells were generated from about 19,000 to 1,100,000 sorted cells, with 10%, 30% or 50% of the purified RNA used. On a BD FACSAria II, naive CD8 T cells were FACS-sorted as CD8+CD4-CCR7+CD45RA+ and collected into RLT Plus buffer. To test detection sensitivity, Jurkat RNA equal to around nine TCR copies was added to samples of about 20,000-1,000,000 naive CD8 T cells. CD8 T cells were enriched using RosetteSep CD8+ T Cell Enrichment Cocktail and Ficoll-Paque, and the enriched cells then underwent ACK red cell lysis. This clonotype showed up just a few times. Its antigen is unknown. Per-base qualities were not stored, and no clone one base away is much larger. The library was prepared using PCR. For sequencing, an Illumina HiSeq 4000 was employed. Bulk TCR libraries were prepared as previously described, using TCR primers listed in Table S5. Purification of total RNA was performed with the Qiagen AllPrep DNA/RNA kit. Reads from multiple sequencing runs of the same library were pooled before analysis. As for the original processing: Reads were retained only if their TCR constant sequence matched exactly, and those retained reads were trimmed to 150 nt and grouped according to their 12-nt molecular barcodes. Reads within each barcode group were sub-clustered using a 15% Levenshtein threshold, and quality-weighted consensus sequences were constructed for each RNA molecule. Non-functional sequences were discarded, and so were lower-count sequences lying one edit away from another sequence. Barcode sub-clusters with fewer than 20% of the maximum read count were removed, based on fitting two negative binomial distributions. The public reads were run again by TCRdb, first through fastp at Q25 and then through MiXCR, and only productive beta chains were kept. A single entry per CDR3 protein holds the most common genes and DNA from its merged rows. These V and J calls derive from TCRdb rather than the authors' analysis. This sample gives under 650,000 distinct CDR3 sequences in total; just under 20% of them show up just once. Roughly 0.9% of the sample belongs to the ten largest clones.

The sequence joins TRBV20-1 to TRBJ2-5; TRBD2 matches 7 bases in the middle. This TCR was sampled from a human donor in good health. Some libraries in this study had Jurkat cell RNA spiked in. The source material was naive CD8+ T cells from blood, with Jurkat cell RNA spiked in. The cell subset or site label for this specimen denotes: FACS-sorted CD8+CD4-CCR7+CD45RA+ naive T cells. The DNA sequence reads TGCAGTGCTACCGCGGCGGGGGAGTGGGTAGAGACCCAGTACTTC. The encoded protein is CSATAAGEWVETQYF.